This passage covers 29 T cell receptor beta chains from one sample sequenced in a study of Ad26.COV2.S vaccination and SARS-CoV-2 variants (dated by TCRdb to about 2021). Libraries were constructed by the immunoSEQ multiplex PCR assay. Drawn from immuneACCESS, this table holds only the in-frame rearrangements with V and J called that TCRdb kept. Clones are partly lost; checked studies trace under half to an unresolved V gene and leave the rest unexplained. Recorded for this sample are about 400,000 clones; 83% of them occurred a single time. The ten largest clonotypes hold about 7.4% of the sample. The sample's treatment or condition label is to be understood as: 15 to 20 received Ad26.COV2.S at low or high dose, single or two shots; roughly 5 received placebo; per-sample allocation not given. For vaccine and placebo recipients, repertoires were sequenced using samples collected on day 63 after the first injection.

The material was peripheral blood, obtained in a trial of Ad26.COV2.S vaccine versus placebo. All receptors derive from a person aged 18-60 years who received the Ad26.COV2.S COVID-19 vaccine or a placebo.

V usage is TRBV29-1 and J usage is TRBJ1-2, with TRBD1 identical over 8 bases. The CDR3 runs 15 residues. The V segment lost 4 bases and the J segment 3 bases; nucleotides outside the gene matches: 10. Germline lookup yields CDR1 SQVTM and CDR2 ANQGSEA. CDR3 loop: CSVAGGTTYDYGYTF. The CDR3 DNA is TGCAGCGTTGCAGGGGGCACTACTTATGACTATGGCTACACCTTC.

This chain joins TRBV6-5 and TRBJ1-1, with D hard to call. Per germline, CDR1 MNHEY and CDR2 SVGAGI. The V and J ends lost 2 bases and 0 bases respectively, with 4 bases between them. The CDR3 sequence is 13 residues long. CDR3 in DNA: TGTGCCAGCAGTTACCGTTTGAACACTGAAGCTTTCTTT. Translated: CASSYRLNTEAFF.

V gene TRBV19 combines with J gene TRBJ2-1; D gene uncertain. This CDR3 is built from 12 residues. Trimming shortened V by 6 bases and J by 7 bases, and 10 bases separated the two germline ends. CDR1 and CDR2 from the germline V gene are LNHDA and SQIVND (reference sequence). The chain's CDR3 is CASRDYGNEQFF. The CDR3 region has the DNA TGTGCCAGTAGGGATTATGGGAATGAGCAGTTCTTC.

The chain combines TRBV11-3 with TRBJ2-5, with D possibly matching TRBD2 (6 bases). CDR3 length: 15 amino acids. CDR1 SGHNT and CDR2 YENEEA come from the germline V gene. The V gene lost 5 bases and the J gene lost 5 bases, with 18 bases spanning the gap. In nucleotides, the CDR3 is TGTGCCAGCAGCCCGCAGGGACTCTCTACGGAGACCCAGTACTTC. Translation: CASSPQGLSTETQYF.

The V gene is TRBV15, the J gene TRBJ1-1, with D possibly TRBD1 on 5 matching bases. The length of the CDR3 is 14 residues. V lost 0 bases, J lost 11 bases, and 16 bases lay in between. Germline V gene data show CDR1 as LNHNV and CDR2 as YYDKDF (reference sequence). The CDR3: CATSRDRGAERAFF. The CDR3 DNA reads TGTGCCACCAGCAGAGATCGCGGGGCGGAAAGGGCTTTCTTT.

This chain uses TRBV27 with TRBJ2-7, with D possibly being TRBD2 (5 bases). The germline V gene has CDR1 MNHEY and CDR2 SMNVEV (reference sequence). This CDR3 region has 13 residues. The germline V and J ends were trimmed by 5 bases and 4 bases, with 12 bases remaining between them. The CDR3 loop reads CASSLGLHYEQYF. The CDR3 DNA reads TGTGCCAGCAGTCTTGGACTTCATTACGAGCAGTACTTC.

J is TRBJ2-1 and V is TRBV7-8, with a tentative D call TRBD2 (7 bases). Trimming took 0 bases from V and 9 from J, leaving 15 bases between them. The CDR3 runs 15 residues. Germline V gene sequence: CDR1 SGHVS, CDR2 FQNEAQ. For the CDR3, the DNA is TGTGCCAGCAGCTTAGCGGTAGGGGGGGGGCGTGAGCAGTTCTTC. Translation: CASSLAVGGGREQFF.

This clone occurred once. The chain carries TRBV4-3 and TRBJ1-2, with no clear D. Trimming took off 4 bases at V and 0 bases at J, with 12 bases between the two ends. The CDR3 is made up of 15 amino acids. Germline V gives CDR1 LGHNA, CDR2 YSLEER. CDR3 nucleotides: TGCGCCAGCAGCCGGTCCTCTGGGGCTAACTATGGCTACACCTTC. Amino acids: CASSRSSGANYGYTF.

This chain connects TRBV27 to TRBJ2-2; D call uncertain. Germline V gives CDR1 MNHEY, CDR2 SMNVEV (reference sequence). V was cut by 5 bases and J by 4 bases, with 2 bases left in between. The CDR3 runs 11 residues. In nucleotides, the CDR3 is TGTGCCAGCAGTACCACCGGGGAGCTGTTTTTT. Translation: CASSTTGELFF.

This sequence joins TRBV28 and TRBJ1-6, with 10 bases that match TRBD1. Per the germline V gene, CDR1 is MDHEN and CDR2 is SYDVKM. With 1 base clipped from V and 3 bases from J, the junction kept 9 bases outside the gene matches. CDR3 size: 19 residues. CDR3 DNA: TGTGCCAGCAGTTTATTCGGACAGGGGGGTCCCGTCTATAATTCACCCCTCCACTTT. This gives the protein CASSLFGQGGPVYNSPLHF.

The chain is built from TRBV9 and TRBJ2-7, with D perhaps matching TRBD1 or TRBD2 (5 bases each). In germline, CDR1 is SGDLS, CDR2 YYNGEE. CDR3 length: 15 amino acids. The germline V and J ends were trimmed by 3 bases and 6 bases, with 19 bases remaining between them. CDR3 residues: CASSAAGTPQGEQYF. The CDR3 coding sequence is TGTGCCAGCAGCGCAGCTGGGACCCCTCAGGGCGAGCAGTACTTC.

The CDR3 DNA is TGTGCCAGCAGCCAAGATCGCAGGGGCGTTTCACCCCTCCACTTT. Translating it yields CASSQDRRGVSPLHF. V usage is TRBV3-1 (or the pseudogene TRBV3-2) and J usage is TRBJ1-6, with D possibly matching TRBD1 (6 bases). Germline assignment: CDR1 LGHDT and CDR2 YNNKEL (reference sequence). There are 15 residues in the CDR3. Trimming pared 0 bases from V and 9 bases from J, leaving 12 bases between.

The V gene is TRBV12-3 or TRBV12-4, the J gene TRBJ2-1; the D gene is possibly TRBD2 (6 bases). This CDR3 comprises 13 residues. V lost 7 bases and J 8 bases, leaving 15 bases between the germline ends. CDR3 residues: CASTLARGHEQFF. As DNA, the CDR3 is TGTGCCAGCACCCTGGCGCGGGGTCATGAGCAGTTCTTC.

The V call is TRBV9, the J call TRBJ2-1; 10 positions agree with TRBD2. Germline V gene sequence: CDR1 SGDLS, CDR2 YYNGEE. V gave up 3 bases and J gave up 3 bases; unmatched junction bases: 6. This CDR3 has 16 amino acids. The CDR3 loop is CASSGLAGADYNEQFF. The CDR3 bases are TGTGCCAGCAGCGGGCTAGCGGGGGCTGACTACAATGAGCAGTTCTTC.

V and J are TRBV18 and TRBJ1-5, with D unresolved. The CDR3 totals 14 residues. The germline V gene has CDR1 KGHSH and CDR2 LQKENI. The V end was cut by 3 bases, the J end by 0 bases, with 6 bases between. The chain's CDR3 is CASSPTISNQPQHF. CDR3 in DNA: TGTGCCAGCTCACCCACTATTAGCAATCAGCCCCAGCATTTT.

This rearrangement joins TRBV18 to TRBJ1-4; unclear D gene. The CDR3 spans 14 residues. Germline assignment: CDR1 KGHSH and CDR2 LQKENI. V shed 2 bases and J shed 10 bases, with 14 bases lying between them. The CDR3 DNA is TGTGCCAGCTCACCATGGACGGCAGCGCCAAAACTGTTTTTT. Translated, it gives CASSPWTAAPKLFF.

The CDR3 loop is CASSLRTGYSNQPQHF. For the CDR3, the DNA is TGTGCCAGCAGCCTTCGGACGGGCTATAGCAATCAGCCCCAGCATTTT. The J gene is TRBJ1-5, the V gene TRBV7-8; D not certain. Between the trimmed V and J ends, which lost 5 bases and 0 bases, there was a span of 14 bases. The CDR3 length is 16 residues. The germline CDR1 and CDR2 sequences are SGHVS and FQNEAQ. Drawing the rest from reference TRBV7-8 and TRBJ1-5, the complete variable domain is GAGVSQSPRYKVAKRGQDVALRCDPISGHVSLFWYQQALGQGPEFLTYFQNEAQLDKSGLPSDRFFAERPEGSVSTLKIQRTQQEDSAVYLCASSLRTGYSNQPQHFGDGTRLSIL.

In its sample, this clone was seen a few times. Other DNA sequences of this sample code for an identical CDR3. The chain has TRBV5-4 and TRBJ2-7, with unresolved D. Trimming left V 4 bases short and J 0 bases short, with 5 bases between. Germline CDR1 SGHNT, CDR2 YYREEE (reference sequence). CDR3 length: 12 amino acids. The CDR3 sequence is CASSLSSYEQYF. The CDR3 nucleotides read TGTGCCAGCAGCCTTAGCTCCTACGAGCAGTACTTC.

This chain uses TRBV6-5 with TRBJ1-2; D is undetermined. Germline V gene lookup returns CDR1 MNHEY and CDR2 SVGAGI. Trimming removed 7 bases from V and 0 bases from J, with 15 bases in between. The CDR3 has 15 amino acids. CDR3 amino acids: CASNLGRLTNYGYTF. In nucleotides, the CDR3 is TGTGCCAGCAATCTAGGAAGGTTGACTAACTATGGCTACACCTTC.

This rearrangement joins TRBV3-1 (or the pseudogene TRBV3-2) to TRBJ1-6; 9 bases agree with TRBD1. Per the germline V gene, CDR1 is LGHDT and CDR2 is YNNKEL (reference sequence). The CDR3 extends over 16 amino acids. The ends lost 5 bases at V and 3 bases at J; junction bases unmatched: 5. The CDR3 protein is CASSKGTGFYNSPLHF. CDR3 nucleotide sequence: TGTGCCAGCAGCAAGGGGACAGGGTTCTATAATTCACCCCTCCACTTT.

The chain carries TRBV9 and TRBJ2-3; D may be TRBD2 (6 bases). The CDR3 totals 15 residues. Germline-derived CDR1 and CDR2 are SGDLS and YYNGEE. V was pared by 4 bases and J by 0 bases, with 12 bases between. The CDR3: CASSWRGTSTDTQYF. The CDR3 region has the DNA TGTGCCAGCAGCTGGAGGGGAACTAGCACAGATACGCAGTATTTT.

This chain uses TRBV7-2 with TRBJ1-5; perhaps TRBD1 as D (6 bases). Germline CDR1 is SGHTA and CDR2 is FQGNSA. V gave up 4 bases and J gave up 4 bases, with 14 bases separating them. The CDR3 is 15 residues long. Here the CDR3 reads CASSSDGTLNQPQHF. The CDR3 bases are TGTGCCAGCAGCTCTGACGGGACACTAAATCAGCCCCAGCATTTT.

The chain is built from TRBV27 and TRBJ2-1; D is unclear. V was trimmed by 6 bases and J by 4 bases, leaving 10 bases between them. This CDR3 is built from 13 residues. The germline V gene has CDR1 MNHEY and CDR2 SMNVEV (reference sequence). The CDR3 sequence is CASSSTVYNEQFF. The CDR3 DNA follows: TGTGCCAGCAGCTCTACAGTGTACAATGAGCAGTTCTTC.

The chain has TRBV2 and TRBJ2-5; TRBD2 matches at 8 bases. CDR3 length: 15 residues. Trimming cost V 5 bases and J 2 bases; bases outside gene matches: 7. Germline lookup yields CDR1 SNHLY and CDR2 FYNNEI. CDR3 sequence reads: CASSKEGLVQETQYF. The CDR3, as DNA: TGTGCCAGCAGTAAGGAGGGACTAGTTCAAGAGACCCAGTACTTC.

The J gene is TRBJ1-5, the V gene TRBV10-3; possible D gene TRBD1, 5 bases. The V end was cut by 3 bases, the J end by 7 bases, with 7 bases between. The CDR3 loop spans 12 amino acids. Germline loops: CDR1 ENHRY, CDR2 SYGVKD. The CDR3 bases are TGTGCCATCAGTGACAGGGACCAGCCCCAGCATTTT. Translated: CAISDRDQPQHF.

The chain uses TRBV10-3 and TRBJ1-5, with unresolved D. The ends were cut back, 4 bases at V and 0 bases at J, with 7 bases in the middle. Germline V gene sequence: CDR1 ENHRY, CDR2 SYGVKD. The CDR3 extends over 14 amino acids. CDR3 nucleotide sequence: TGTGCCATCAGTGTCAGTTATAGCAATCAGCCCCAGCATTTT. Its translation: CAISVSYSNQPQHF.

This rearrangement joins TRBV7-3 to TRBJ2-7, with D perhaps matching TRBD2 (6 bases). The V end was cut by 1 base, the J end by 4 bases, with 8 bases between. The CDR3 spans 13 residues. The germline CDR1 and CDR2 sequences are SGHTA and FQGTGA. CDR3 coding DNA: TGTGCCAGCAGCTTAATTGGGGGGTACGAGCAGTACTTC. Protein: CASSLIGGYEQYF.

This chain uses TRBV5-6 with TRBJ1-6; tentative D call: TRBD1 (6 bases). The CDR3 extends over 16 amino acids. Germline CDR1 and CDR2: SGHDT and YYEEEE. Trimming stripped 4 bases from V and 6 bases from J, with 17 bases between. The CDR3 coding sequence is TGTGCCAGCAGCCGAACCGGGGTGGACAGTAATTCACCCCTCCACTTT. This sequence encodes CASSRTGVDSNSPLHF.

The chain uses TRBV7-2 and TRBJ1-2; 7 bases are a match to TRBD1. The V segment lost 1 base and the J segment 2 bases; nucleotides outside the gene matches: 10. From germline, CDR1 is SGHTA and CDR2 FQGNSA. There are 17 residues in the CDR3. The CDR3 nucleotides are TGTGCCAGCAGCTTAGTCTTCATTTCCAGGGGGAACTATGGCTACACCTTC. Translated: CASSLVFISRGNYGYTF.